This T cell receptor beta chain came from a study of PD-1 blockade in classical Hodgkin lymphoma. Study-wide points: Diversity similar to that of newly diagnosed patients was seen at baseline in complete responders.

This clone was detected only a few times. Its antigen is not known. This CDR3 has 13 residues. Looked up from germline, CDR1 is MNHNS and CDR2 is SASEGT. V lost 8 bases to trimming and J lost 9 bases; unmatched junction nucleotides: 4. Measured with immunoSEQ multiplex PCR; TCRdb has only the in-frame clones, and not every one. The profile shows some 17,000 clones, roughly 65% of them singletons. The time point denotes: cycle 4 day 1 (C4D1), after six to seven weeks of nivolumab. In every patient, relapse followed autologous stem cell transplantation, while exposure to brentuximab vedotin differed. This TCR came from a human donor with classical Hodgkin lymphoma. The chain is built from TRBV6-1 and TRBJ1-4, with 12 nucleotides matching TRBD1. The sequencing here drew on peripheral blood mononuclear cells (PBMCs), taken before the fourth cycle of nivolumab. The CDR3 loop is CASGDRGLKKLFF. The CDR3 DNA reads TGTGCCAGCGGGGACAGGGGGCTTAAAAAACTGTTTTTT.